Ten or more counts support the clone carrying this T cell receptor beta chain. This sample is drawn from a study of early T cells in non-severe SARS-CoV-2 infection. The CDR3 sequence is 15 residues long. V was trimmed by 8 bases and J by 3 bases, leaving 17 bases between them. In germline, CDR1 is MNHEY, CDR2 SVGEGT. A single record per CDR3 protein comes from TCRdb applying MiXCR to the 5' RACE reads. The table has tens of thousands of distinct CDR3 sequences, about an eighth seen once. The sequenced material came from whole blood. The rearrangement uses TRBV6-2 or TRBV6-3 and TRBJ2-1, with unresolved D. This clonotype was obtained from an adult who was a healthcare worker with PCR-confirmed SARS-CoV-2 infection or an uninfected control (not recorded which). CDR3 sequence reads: CASSLATYFYNEQFF. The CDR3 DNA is TGTGCCAGCTCGTTAGCAACTTACTTCTACAATGAGCAGTTCTTC.